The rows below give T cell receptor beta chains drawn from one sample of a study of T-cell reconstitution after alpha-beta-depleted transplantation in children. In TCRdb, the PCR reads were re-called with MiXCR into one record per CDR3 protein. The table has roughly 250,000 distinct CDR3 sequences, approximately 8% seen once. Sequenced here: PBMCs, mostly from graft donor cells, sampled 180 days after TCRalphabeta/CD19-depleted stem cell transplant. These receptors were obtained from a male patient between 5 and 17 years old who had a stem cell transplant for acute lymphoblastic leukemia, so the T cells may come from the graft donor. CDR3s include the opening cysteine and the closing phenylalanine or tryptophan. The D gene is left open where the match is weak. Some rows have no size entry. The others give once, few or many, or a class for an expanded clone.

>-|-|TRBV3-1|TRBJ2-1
CACCQMGGLTHGNEQFF
TGTGCCTGCTGCCAGATGGGAGGACTCACCCACGGCAATGAGCAGTTCTTC
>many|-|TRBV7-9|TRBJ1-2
CASSAGLPLYGYTF
TGTGCCAGCAGCGCCGGACTGCCACTCTATGGCTACACCTTC
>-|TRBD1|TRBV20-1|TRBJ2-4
CSAFRTGVNIQYF
TGCAGTGCTTTCAGGACAGGAGTTAACATTCAGTACTTC
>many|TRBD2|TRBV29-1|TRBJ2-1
CSSSGTSGRGIYNEQFF
TGCAGCAGTTCCGGGACTAGCGGGAGGGGGATCTACAATGAGCAGTTCTTC
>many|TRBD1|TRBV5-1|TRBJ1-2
CASTPGQGTFNYGYTF
TGCGCCAGCACACCGGGACAGGGGACTTTCAACTATGGCTACACCTTC
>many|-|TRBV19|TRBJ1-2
CACEPRKGEVGYTF
TGTGCCTGCGAGCCCCGGAAGGGGGAGGTGGGGTACACCTTC
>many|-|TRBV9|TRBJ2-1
CASRGGGNEQFF
TGTGCCAGCAGGGGTGGTGGGAATGAGCAGTTCTTC
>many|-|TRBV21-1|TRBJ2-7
CASSKEDRGSYEQYF
TGTGCCAGCAGCAAAGAGGACAGGGGGTCCTACGAGCAGTACTTC
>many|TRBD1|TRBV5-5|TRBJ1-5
CASSSDRGGPQHF
TGTGCCAGCAGTTCCGACAGGGGGGGGCCCCAGCATTTT
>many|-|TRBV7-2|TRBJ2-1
CAAVGQLYNEQFF
TGTGCCGCTGTAGGACAGCTATACAATGAGCAGTTCTTC
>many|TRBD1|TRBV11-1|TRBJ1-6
CASSLAFDRVAANSPLHF
TGTGCCAGCAGCTTAGCTTTTGACAGGGTAGCGGCGAATTCACCCCTCCACTTT
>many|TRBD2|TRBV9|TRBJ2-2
CASSVAGGPGELFF
TGTGCCAGCAGCGTAGCGGGAGGGCCCGGGGAGCTGTTTTTT
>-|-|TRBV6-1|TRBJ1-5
CASSPRSAGNQPQHF
TGTGCCAGCAGTCCCCGCTCGGCGGGCAATCAGCCCCAGCATTTT
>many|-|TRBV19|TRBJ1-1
CASSISRITEAFF
TGTGCCAGTAGTATTTCAAGAATCACTGAAGCTTTCTTT
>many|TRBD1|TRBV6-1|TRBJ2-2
CASSENGQGSGELFF
TGTGCCAGCAGTGAAAATGGACAGGGGTCCGGGGAGCTGTTTTTT
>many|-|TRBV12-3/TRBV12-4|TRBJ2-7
CASRRGTTVYEQYF
TGTGCCAGCCGGAGGGGGACAACGGTCTACGAGCAGTACTTC
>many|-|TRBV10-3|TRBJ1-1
CAIGGTMNTEAFF
TGTGCCATCGGAGGGACAATGAACACTGAAGCTTTCTTT
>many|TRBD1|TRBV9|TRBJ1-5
CASSVGTGGLNQPQHF
TGTGCCAGCAGCGTAGGAACAGGGGGCCTCAATCAGCCCCAGCATTTT
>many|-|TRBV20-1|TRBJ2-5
CSATQGGTQYF
TGCAGTGCTACGCAGGGCGGAACCCAGTACTTC
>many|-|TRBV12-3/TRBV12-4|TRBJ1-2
CASSLGGFRIANYGYTF
TGTGCCAGCAGTTTGGGGGGATTCCGAATAGCTAACTATGGCTACACCTTC
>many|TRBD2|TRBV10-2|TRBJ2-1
CASRSLADSYNEQFF
TGCGCCAGCAGGTCACTAGCGGACTCCTACAATGAGCAGTTCTTC
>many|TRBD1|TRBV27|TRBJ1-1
CASSHRGRWTEAFF
TGTGCCAGCAGCCACAGGGGGAGATGGACTGAAGCTTTCTTT
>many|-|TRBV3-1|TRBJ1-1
CASSQVQGRTEAFF
TGTGCCAGCAGCCAAGTGCAGGGAAGAACTGAAGCTTTCTTT
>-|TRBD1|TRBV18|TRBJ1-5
CASSQQGAPNQPQHF
TGTGCCAGCTCACAACAGGGGGCCCCTAATCAGCCCCAGCATTTT
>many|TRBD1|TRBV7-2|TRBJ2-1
CASSPPRDRGHNEQFF
TGTGCCAGCAGCCCCCCCCGGGACAGGGGGCACAATGAGCAGTTCTTC
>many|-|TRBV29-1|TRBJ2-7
CSVESGSGNRYEQYF
TGCAGCGTTGAATCTGGGTCAGGGAATCGCTACGAGCAGTACTTC
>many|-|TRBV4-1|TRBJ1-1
CASSQEVTLNTEAFF
TGCGCCAGCAGCCAAGAAGTCACGCTGAACACTGAAGCTTTCTTT
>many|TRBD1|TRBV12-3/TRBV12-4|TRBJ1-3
CASSRKQGQLSGNTIYF
TGTGCCAGCAGCCGGAAACAGGGGCAACTCTCTGGAAACACCATATATTTT
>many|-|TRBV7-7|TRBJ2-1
CASSLSAGNEQFF
TGTGCTAGCAGCTTAAGTGCCGGAAATGAGCAGTTCTTC
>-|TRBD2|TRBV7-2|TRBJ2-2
CAGSRTRAGGELFF
TGTGCCGGCAGCCGGACTAGGGCCGGCGGGGAGCTGTTTTTT
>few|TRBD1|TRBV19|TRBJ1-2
CASSIRTGPRYGYTF
TGTGCCAGTAGTATTCGGACAGGGCCCAGATATGGCTACACCTTC
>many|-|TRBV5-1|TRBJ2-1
CASSLATLAINEQFF
TGCGCCAGCAGCTTGGCGACCCTAGCGATCAATGAGCAGTTCTTC
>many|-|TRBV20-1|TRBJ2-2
CSASVLANTGELFF
TGCAGTGCTAGTGTTCTTGCGAACACCGGGGAGCTGTTTTTT
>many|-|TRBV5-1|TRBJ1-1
CASSLESAGLGEAFF
TGCGCCAGCAGCTTGGAGTCGGCAGGGTTGGGTGAAGCTTTCTTT
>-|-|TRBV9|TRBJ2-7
CASSVGDRSEQYF
TGTGCCAGCAGCGTAGGTGACAGGTCCGAGCAGTACTTC
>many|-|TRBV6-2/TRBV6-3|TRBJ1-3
CASTDGSPGNTIYF
TGTGCCAGCACCGACGGGTCTCCTGGAAACACCATATATTTT
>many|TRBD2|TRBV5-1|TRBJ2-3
CASSHLAGWDTQYF
TGCGCCAGCAGCCACTTAGCGGGGTGGGATACGCAGTATTTT
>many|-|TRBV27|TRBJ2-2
CASSLAQGTTGELFF
TGTGCCAGCAGTTTGGCGCAGGGTACCACCGGGGAGCTGTTTTTT
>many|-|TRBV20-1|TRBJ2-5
CSARDWQQETQYF
TGCAGTGCTAGAGATTGGCAGCAAGAGACCCAGTACTTC
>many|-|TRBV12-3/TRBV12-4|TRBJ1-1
CASSLIYTEAFF
TGTGCCAGCAGTTTAATCTACACTGAAGCTTTCTTT
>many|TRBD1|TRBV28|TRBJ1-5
CASSSRQGLRGNQPQHF
TGTGCCAGCAGTTCGAGACAGGGGTTGAGGGGCAATCAGCCCCAGCATTTT
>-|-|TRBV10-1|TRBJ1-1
CASSDSLANTEAFF
TGCGCCAGCAGTGACTCCCTTGCGAACACTGAAGCTTTCTTT
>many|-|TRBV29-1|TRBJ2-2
CSNPRLANTGELFF
TGCAGCAATCCCCGACTAGCGAACACCGGGGAGCTGTTTTTT
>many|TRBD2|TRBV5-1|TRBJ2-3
CASEAGSTDTQYF
TGCGCCAGTGAAGCGGGGAGCACAGATACGCAGTATTTT